This T cell receptor (beta chain) was retrieved from a study of identical twins. Study-level findings and limits: Model-predicted out-of-frame TCR alpha sharing fell below observed values in monozygotic twins.

Unique molecular identifiers were present on the cDNA, which also gained a universal primer site by template switching. From the 5' RACE reads, TCRdb called clonotypes with MiXCR, one entry per CDR3 protein. The table records a few hundred thousand distinct CDR3 sequences, 14% of them present only once. This clonotype was picked up many times. Its target is not known. CDR3 size: 16 residues. CDR1 is MNHNS, CDR2 SASEGT, per germline. The J segment lost 3 bases and the V segment lost 5 bases, leaving 9 bases of the junction unmatched. The same data also went into a second study, on yellow fever vaccine responses in identical twins.

The V and J genes are TRBV6-1 and TRBJ2-2; 7 bases map to TRBD2. The sequenced sample was CD4+ T cells sorted from blood. The TCR sequence derives from a woman between 18 and 29 years old in good health. The DNA of the CDR3 is TGTGCCAGCAGTCCATCTCTAGCGGTTTACACCGGGGAGCTGTTTTTT. Protein sequence: CASSPSLAVYTGELFF.